This TCR beta chain stems from a study of T cells after posttransplantation cyclophosphamide. Points from the study as a whole: Donor-recipient repertoire similarity was low at 1-2 months, rising over year one.

Sample share makes this clone medium-sized. Antigen specificity is unknown. Germline assignment: CDR1 MRHNA and CDR2 SNTAGT. The CDR3 spans 14 residues. Trimming left V 8 bases short and J 2 bases short, with 10 bases between. The table came from immunoSEQ multiplex PCR; TCRdb's copy has only in-frame clones and leaves some out. The repertoire holds about 52,000 clones, approximately 94% seen once, with about 3% in the top ten. Sequencing was done on a sample of PBMCs. The rearrangement links TRBV6-4 to TRBJ2-6, with a possible D match to TRBD2 (6 bases). The sequence was collected from a woman in her thirties in good health and a related stem cell transplant donor. The CDR3 bases are TGTGCCAGCCGACGGGAGCCTGGGGCCAACGTCCTGACTTTC. Protein: CASRREPGANVLTF.